These 22 T cell receptor beta chains originate from one sample sequenced in a study of regulatory T cells in long-lasting Graves disease. Documented time point: persistent/refractory GD, antithyroid drugs over 5 years with positive TRAb. Isolated PBMC RNA provided the starting material for the TCR library. With iRepertoire HTBI primers and Arm-PCR of CDR3 regions, TCR beta libraries were built. TCRdb passed the multiplex PCR reads through MiXCR, listing each CDR3 protein once. Here the sample spans approximately 470,000 distinct CDR3 sequences, around 21% being singletons. Specimen: peripheral blood mononuclear cells (PBMCs), collected when the disease was refractory, from a patient treated with antithyroid drugs. The source is a female donor with Graves disease.

The chain combines TRBV19 with TRBJ1-1; D not resolved. Trimming removed 3 bases at V and 11 bases at J, with 10 bases between. CDR3 length: 11 residues. Germline-derived CDR1 and CDR2 are LNHDA and SQIVND (reference sequence). The DNA of the CDR3 is TGTGCCAGTAGTATTGCTGGGAAGGCTTTCTTT. Encoded protein: CASSIAGKAFF.

This clonotype was picked up a small number of times. V gene TRBV6-5 combines with J gene TRBJ1-5; D uncertain. Germline V lookup: CDR1 MNHEY, CDR2 SVGAGI. This CDR3 spans 14 amino acids. Deletions cut 0 bases from V and 7 bases from J, with 10 bases between. The CDR3 protein is CASSYSTWNQPQHF. The CDR3 nucleotides are TGTGCCAGCAGTTACTCTACGTGGAACCAGCCCCAGCATTTT.

The chain uses TRBV4-1 and TRBJ2-4; 11 bases map to TRBD2. The CDR3 length is 17 residues. Losses at the gene ends were 0 bases for V and 2 bases for J; bases not matched to a gene: 3. Germline loops: CDR1 MGHRA, CDR2 YSYEKL. The chain's CDR3 is CASSQEGLAETKNIQYF. The CDR3 DNA is TGCGCCAGCAGCCAAGAGGGACTAGCGGAAACCAAAAACATTCAGTACTTC.

CDR3: CSATVPSNYGYTF. CDR3 DNA: TGCAGTGCTACAGTACCATCTAACTATGGCTACACCTTC. The V call is TRBV20-1, the J call TRBJ1-2; D is undetermined. Germline V gives CDR1 DFQATT, CDR2 SNEGSKA (reference sequence). This CDR3 comprises 13 residues. The V end was cut by 4 bases, the J end by 0 bases, with 9 bases between.

This clonotype appeared many times. The V call is TRBV12-3 or TRBV12-4, the J call TRBJ1-2; 9 nucleotides agree with TRBD1. V lost 6 bases, J lost 4 bases, and 3 bases stayed unmatched. This CDR3 region has 13 residues. CDR3 coding DNA: TGTGCCAGCAGACCGGGACAGGGCTATGGCTACACCTTC. Translation: CASRPGQGYGYTF.

The sample holds many counts of this clonotype. The chain links TRBV27 to TRBJ1-6; D call uncertain. The CDR3 loop spans 14 amino acids. The V gene's germline CDR1 is MNHEY and CDR2 SMNVEV (reference sequence). V was clipped by 2 bases and J by 9 bases, with 11 bases between them. CDR3 residues: CASSLRSRVSPLHF. CDR3 bases: TGTGCCAGCAGTTTACGGAGTCGGGTTTCACCCCTCCACTTT.

This clonotype appeared a few times. The chain combines TRBV7-2 with TRBJ2-2, with no clear D. Trimming cost V 4 bases and J 7 bases, with 19 bases left between them. The CDR3 spans 16 residues. Looked up from germline, CDR1 is SGHTA and CDR2 is FQGNSA. CDR3 protein: CASSSRTGWRGGELFF. In DNA, the CDR3 is TGTGCCAGCAGCTCCAGGACCGGGTGGAGAGGCGGGGAGCTGTTTTTT.

This clonotype was counted many times. The chain couples TRBV7-8 to TRBJ2-7; D perhaps matches TRBD1 (5 bases). V dropped 3 bases and J dropped 3 bases, with 9 bases sitting between them. The CDR3 covers 13 residues. Per the germline V gene, CDR1 is SGHVS and CDR2 is FQNEAQ. The CDR3 reads CASSLGPDYEQYF. As DNA, the CDR3 is TGTGCCAGCAGCTTGGGGCCAGACTACGAGCAGTACTTC.

In this sample, this clonotype turned up many times. The J gene is TRBJ2-7, the V gene TRBV7-2; D ambiguous. V was pared by 3 bases and J by 2 bases, with 17 bases between. Germline V gene data show CDR1 as SGHTA and CDR2 as FQGNSA. This CDR3 has 16 amino acids. The CDR3 DNA reads TGTGCCAGCAGCTTTGGGTCCGGACGGCAAACCTACGAGCAGTACTTC. This encodes CASSFGSGRQTYEQYF.

A few counts support this clonotype. The chain has TRBV9 and TRBJ1-1; the match to TRBD1 covers 8 bases. The CDR3 loop spans 14 amino acids. CDR1 is SGDLS and CDR2 is YYNGEE in the germline V gene. Trimming took 4 bases from V and 8 from J; bases not matched to a gene: 10. DNA for the CDR3: TGTGCCAGCAGCCTCGTAGTAGGGACAGGAGAAGCTTTCTTT. It translates to CASSLVVGTGEAFF.

This clonotype has more than one count but fewer than ten. The J gene is TRBJ1-2, the V gene TRBV20-1; no definite D call. The CDR3 has 14 amino acids. V was trimmed by 0 bases and J by 2 bases, leaving 10 bases between them. Germline-derived CDR1 and CDR2 are DFQATT and SNEGSKA (reference sequence). CDR3 residues: CSARDSGRNYGYTF. The CDR3 DNA reads as TGCAGTGCTAGAGATAGTGGCAGAAACTATGGCTACACCTTC.

The table lists this clonotype with a few counts. This could be a read error, since a much larger clone is one nucleotide away. The chain couples TRBV11-2 to TRBJ2-7; maybe TRBD2 (6 bases). CDR3 size: 14 residues. V gave up 6 bases and J gave up 0 bases, with 12 bases separating them. CDR1 is SGHAT and CDR2 is FQNNGV in the germline V gene. The DNA of the CDR3 is TGTGCCAGCAGAGACCTAGCGACCTCCTACGAGCAGTACTTC. Translation: CASRDLATSYEQYF.

Here the CDR3 DNA reads TGTGCCAGCAGTTACTACGGGGGGGAGAATAGCAATGAGCAGTTCTTC. It yields the protein CASSYYGGENSNEQFF. V and J are TRBV6-9 and TRBJ2-1; 8 bases align to TRBD2. CDR1 and CDR2 (germline): MNHGY, SVAAGI. There are 16 residues in the CDR3. V was pared by 3 bases and J by 6 bases, with 10 bases of the junction left unmatched.

This clonotype was recorded at least ten times. This chain links TRBV6-1 with TRBJ2-2; D may be TRBD2 (6 bases). Germline V CDR1 and CDR2: MNHNS, SASEGT. CDR3 length: 14 residues. V was clipped by 7 bases and J by 5 bases, with 14 bases between them. The CDR3: CASIAVGRTGELFF. In DNA form, the CDR3 reads TGTGCCAGCATAGCGGTCGGGCGGACCGGGGAGCTGTTTTTT.

This clonotype was seen at least ten times. The chain couples TRBV28 to TRBJ1-1, with D hard to call. Trimming took 7 bases from V and 0 from J, leaving 12 bases between them. The CDR3 has 14 residues. CDR1 is MDHEN and CDR2 is SYDVKM in the germline V gene. The CDR3 DNA sequence: TGTGCCAGCAAATCGTTAGAGATGAACACTGAAGCTTTCTTT. This codes for CASKSLEMNTEAFF.

V is TRBV5-8 and J is TRBJ2-7; 10 nucleotides agree with TRBD1. Germline lookup yields CDR1 SGHTS and CDR2 YDEGEE. This CDR3 has 13 amino acids. Trimming took 4 bases from V and 5 from J; bases not matched to a gene: 3. CDR3 residues: CASSADRGDEQYF. The DNA of the CDR3 is TGTGCCAGCAGCGCGGACAGGGGGGACGAGCAGTACTTC.

The rearrangement joins TRBV28 to TRBJ2-1, with unresolved D. Trimming took 6 bases from V and 7 from J, leaving 10 bases between them. Per germline, CDR1 MDHEN and CDR2 SYDVKM. This CDR3 comprises 12 residues. The CDR3 sequence: CASRPTVNEQFF. The CDR3 coding sequence is TGTGCCAGCAGGCCCACCGTAAATGAGCAGTTCTTC.

This rearrangement joins TRBV29-1 to TRBJ1-4; 8 positions match TRBD1. Germline lookup yields CDR1 SQVTM and CDR2 ANQGSEA. Germline trimming cut 0 bases from V and 5 bases from J; bases unmatched to any gene: 5. The CDR3 runs 15 residues. CDR3 loop: CSVEDGTGINEKLFF. CDR3 sequence (DNA): TGCAGCGTTGAAGATGGGACAGGCATCAATGAAAAACTGTTTTTT.

The V and J genes are TRBV6-5 and TRBJ2-3, with D hard to call. The CDR3 has 16 amino acids. Per germline, CDR1 MNHEY and CDR2 SVGAGI. The V and J ends lost 2 bases and 0 bases respectively, with 12 bases between them. DNA of the CDR3: TGTGCCAGCAGTTACAAGCGCGCGATGAGCACAGATACGCAGTATTTT. Translating it yields CASSYKRAMSTDTQYF.

A word on this clonotype: An end of the junction differs from the germline gene, which may be a read error. The CDR3 spells CANSLWERPTDTQYF. The CDR3 DNA is TGTGCCAACAGCTTATGGGAGCGCCCCACAGATACGCAGTATTTT. The rearrangement links TRBV11-1 to TRBJ2-3, with D perhaps TRBD2 (5 bases). This CDR3 is 15 amino acids long. Germline V lookup: CDR1 SGHAT, CDR2 FQDESV (reference sequence).

V usage is TRBV12-3 or TRBV12-4 and J usage is TRBJ2-4; 7 nucleotides agree with TRBD2. CDR3 length: 15 residues. V lost 2 bases to trimming and J lost 0 bases; unmatched junction nucleotides: 1. The CDR3: CASSLLAEAKNIQYF. The CDR3 nucleotides are TGTGCCAGCAGTTTACTAGCGGAAGCCAAAAACATTCAGTACTTC.

About this clonotype: One end of the junction varies from germline; a read error may be responsible. The rearrangement links TRBV6-2 or TRBV6-3 to TRBJ2-3; possibly TRBD2 for D (8 bases). CDR3 length: 18 residues. Looked up from germline, CDR1 is MNHEY and CDR2 is SVGEGT. In nucleotides, the CDR3 is TGTGCCAGCGGTTACTCGGGGGGGACAGTAGATAGCACAGATACGCAGTATTTT. Encoded protein: CASGYSGGTVDSTDTQYF.